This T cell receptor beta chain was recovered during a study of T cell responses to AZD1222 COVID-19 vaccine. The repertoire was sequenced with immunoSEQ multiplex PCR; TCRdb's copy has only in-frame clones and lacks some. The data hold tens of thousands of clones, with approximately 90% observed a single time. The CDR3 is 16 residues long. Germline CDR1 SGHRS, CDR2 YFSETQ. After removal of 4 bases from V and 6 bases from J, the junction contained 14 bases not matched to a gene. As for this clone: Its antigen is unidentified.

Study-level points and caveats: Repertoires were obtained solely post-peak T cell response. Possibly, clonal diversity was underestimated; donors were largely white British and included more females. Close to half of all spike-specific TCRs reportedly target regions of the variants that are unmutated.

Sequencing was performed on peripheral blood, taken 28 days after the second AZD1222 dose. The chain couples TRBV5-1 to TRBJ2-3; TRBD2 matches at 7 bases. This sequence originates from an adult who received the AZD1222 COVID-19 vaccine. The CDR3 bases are TGCGCCAGCAGCGTGACTGGCGGGGGAACACCGGATACGCAGTATTTT. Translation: CASSVTGGGTPDTQYF.